A selection of T cell receptor beta chains follows, all from one sample in a study of cytomegalovirus exposure and HLA in healthy donors. Measured with immunoSEQ multiplex PCR; TCRdb has only the in-frame clones, and not every one. Of fewer than 150,000 clones in the sample, around 83% were seen once. Source material: PBMCs. These receptor sequences come from a woman aged 25 to 39 in good health and CMV-seropositive. Each CDR3 is given with its conserved first and last residue. Size is stated for part of the rows, as once, few or many counts, or as a class when the clone is expanded.

clone size	V gene	J gene	CDR3 protein
once	TRBV5-1	TRBJ2-1	CASSLVVADNEQFF
.	TRBV27	TRBJ1-6	CASSSLDSLNSPLHF
.	TRBV6-1	TRBJ1-6	CASRQGADSPLHF
.	TRBV11-2	TRBJ1-1	CASSLDRGRAAFF
once	TRBV5-1	TRBJ1-2	CASSPLQGAQGYTF
.	TRBV10-3	TRBJ2-7	CAIRSWGTGGYEQYF
.	TRBV6-5	TRBJ1-5	CASSRYRDQPQHF
.	TRBV7-9	TRBJ2-5	CASSRLAGETQYF
.	TRBV28	TRBJ1-5	CASSSYRANQPQHF
.	TRBV27	TRBJ2-7	CASSLTGSGEQYF
.	TRBV6-1	TRBJ1-2	CASAPVFNGAYGYTF
.	TRBV5-4	TRBJ2-2	CASSSGGLAANTGELFF
.	TRBV5-1	TRBJ1-1	CASSLVTRAEAFF
.	TRBV5-1	TRBJ1-1	CASSAGPMNTEAFF
.	TRBV5-8	TRBJ1-5	CASSFGQFSNQPQHF
.	TRBV11-3	TRBJ2-7	CASSFSTGPTYEQYF
.	TRBV9	TRBJ2-3	CASSVAGGGGIFTDTQYF
.	TRBV6-1	TRBJ1-1	CASSEDRWDAGGNTEAFF
.	TRBV10-3	TRBJ2-1	CAINRDLWNEQFF
.	TRBV18	TRBJ2-7	CASSPQTSYEQYF
.	TRBV29-1	TRBJ1-1	CSEVSQQKNTEAFF
.	TRBV2	TRBJ1-1	CASGRGGRDTEAFF
.	TRBV12-5	TRBJ2-3	CASGTGTGTDTQYF
.	TRBV5-1	TRBJ2-5	CASSYGTSGEETQYF
.	TRBV7-9	TRBJ2-2	CASGGATNTGELFF
.	TRBV10-3	TRBJ1-1	CAISDPSGGALRTEAFF
.	TRBV7-9	TRBJ1-1	CASSLGTGTEAFF